Sequencing of this T cell receptor beta chain was carried out in a study of T-cell reconstitution after alpha-beta-depleted transplantation in children. This clonotype was seen a few times. For TCRbeta, the library was prepared with unique molecular identifiers. TCRdb ran MiXCR on the PCR reads and lists one entry per CDR3 protein. The data contain about 400,000 distinct CDR3 sequences, roughly 20% of them singletons. The V end lost 6 bases, the J end lost 6 bases, and 12 bases lay between the germline ends. Germline CDR1 and CDR2: MNHNS and SASEGT. CDR3 length equals 12 residues. The clonotype comes from a human donor who donated a stem cell graft to a child with acute myeloid leukemia. Sequenced material: PBMCs from the stem cell graft donor, taken from the stem cell graft. V usage is TRBV6-1 and J usage is TRBJ2-7; D remains unclear. The CDR3 bases are TGTGCCAGCAGCCCAACAGCGCTCGAGCAGTACTTC. It codes for CASSPTALEQYF.